The 23 T cell receptor beta chains below all came from one sample that was sequenced in a study of blood T cell repertoires in COVID-19. Here immunoSEQ multiplex PCR was the method, and the copy in TCRdb shows in-frame clones only, minus some. The sample contains 88,000 or so clones, about 85% of which appear only once. Sequencing used peripheral blood. These receptors were taken from a human donor in a cohort sampled during active COVID-19.

The V and J genes are TRBV5-1 and TRBJ2-5, with D perhaps matching TRBD2 (6 bases). Trimming removed 3 bases from V and 4 bases from J, with 16 bases in between. This CDR3 is built from 15 residues. Germline CDR1 SGHRS, CDR2 YFSETQ. The CDR3: CASSYQTRNGETQYF. The CDR3 DNA sequence: TGCGCCAGCAGCTATCAGACTAGGAACGGAGAGACCCAGTACTTC.

This clone was counted once. V usage is TRBV20-1 and J usage is TRBJ2-5; 13 bases are a match to TRBD2. From germline, CDR1 is DFQATT and CDR2 SNEGSKA (reference sequence). V lost 3 bases, J lost 4 bases, and 8 bases stayed unmatched. The CDR3 is made up of 16 amino acids. CDR3 protein: CSASGGLAGVGETQYF. For the CDR3, the DNA is TGCAGTGCTAGTGGTGGACTAGCGGGAGTTGGAGAGACCCAGTACTTC.

Only one count was recorded for this clone. The chain has TRBV7-6 and TRBJ2-2, with 8 bases that match TRBD2. The junction had 5 bases not matched to a gene; V was cut back by 4 bases and J by 4 bases. Germline V gene data show CDR1 as SGHVS and CDR2 as FNYEAQ. This CDR3 is 15 amino acids long. This chain's CDR3 is CASSWTSSGTGELFF. CDR3 DNA sequence: TGTGCCAGCAGCTGGACTAGCTCAGGCACCGGGGAGCTGTTTTTT. The full variable domain, with the rest looked up from reference TRBV7-6 and TRBJ2-2, is GAGVSQSPRYKVTKRGQDVALRCDPISGHVSLYWYRQALGQGPEFLTYFNYEAQQDKSGLPNDRFSAERPEGSISTLTIQRTEQRDSAMYRCASSWTSSGTGELFFGEGSRLTVL.

The rearrangement links TRBV9 to TRBJ2-1, with 7 bases that match TRBD2. Trimming cost V 1 base and J 9 bases; bases outside gene matches: 10. The germline V gene encodes CDR1 SGDLS and CDR2 YYNGEE. This CDR3 contains 15 residues. The CDR3 reads CASSVSGGGLGEQFF. The CDR3 region has the DNA TGTGCCAGCAGCGTATCGGGGGGAGGGCTAGGTGAGCAGTTCTTC.

The chain combines TRBV5-1 with TRBJ2-1; 13 nucleotides agree with TRBD2. CDR1 is SGHRS and CDR2 is YFSETQ in the germline V gene. The trim removed 3 bases at V and 4 bases at J, leaving 1 base unmatched. CDR3 length: 15 amino acids. The CDR3 bases are TGCGCCAGCAGCTCGACTAGCGGGAGGTACAATGAGCAGTTCTTC. Amino acid sequence: CASSSTSGRYNEQFF.

CDR3 region: CASSYGIQGYEQYF. CDR3 in DNA: TGTGCCAGCAGTTACGGGATACAGGGCTACGAGCAGTACTTC. V usage is TRBV6-2 or TRBV6-3 and J usage is TRBJ2-7; possible D gene TRBD1, 6 bases. The CDR3 length is 14 residues. Per the germline V gene, CDR1 is MNHEY and CDR2 is SVGEGT. The germline V and J ends were trimmed by 2 bases and 3 bases, with 11 bases remaining between them.

This clone was counted a few times. This chain links TRBV5-6 with TRBJ1-2; possible D gene TRBD1, 6 bases. The CDR3 runs to 12 residues. Trimming stripped 7 bases from V and 4 bases from J, with 11 bases between. Germline values: CDR1 SGHDT, CDR2 YYEEEE. The CDR3 DNA sequence: TGTGCCAGCGGGGGGGCTGGCTATGGCTACACCTTC. Translated: CASGGAGYGYTF.

This clone was observed once. The chain carries TRBV7-3 and TRBJ2-1, with 9 bases matching TRBD1. Unmatched junction bases numbered 8, after V lost 5 bases and J lost 6 bases. This CDR3 has 15 residues. Germline CDR1 reads SGHTA; CDR2 reads FQGTGA. The CDR3 DNA reads as TGTGCCAGCAGCATCGACAGGGGGTCTGGCAATGAGCAGTTCTTC. Translation: CASSIDRGSGNEQFF.

This clone was recorded at least ten times. The chain employs TRBV5-1 and TRBJ2-5, with D possibly being TRBD2 (6 bases). The CDR3 is 15 residues long. Trimming left V 0 bases short and J 2 bases short, with 11 bases between. Germline V gene lookup returns CDR1 SGHRS and CDR2 YFSETQ. The CDR3 spells CASSLDHGTQETQYF. The CDR3 nucleotides are TGCGCCAGCAGCTTGGACCACGGGACTCAAGAGACCCAGTACTTC.

This chain connects TRBV9 to TRBJ2-7; 10 bases are a match to TRBD2. The CDR3 loop spans 17 amino acids. Trimming removed 3 bases from V and 6 bases from J; junction bases left unmatched: 15. Germline V gene lookup returns CDR1 SGDLS and CDR2 YYNGEE. CDR3 amino acids: CASSGSGGAGGSGEQYF. Written as DNA, the CDR3 is TGTGCCAGCAGCGGCTCAGGGGGAGCGGGAGGGTCTGGCGAGCAGTACTTC.

The chain couples TRBV7-2 to TRBJ2-1; weak D call: TRBD2 (5 bases). The CDR3 runs 14 residues. V lost 5 bases and J lost 14, with 22 bases in between. CDR1 and CDR2 (germline): SGHTA, FQGNSA. CDR3 amino acids: CASSPLGARPRKFF. The CDR3, as DNA: TGTGCCAGCAGCCCCCTGGGAGCCCGGCCGCGGAAGTTCTTC.

The V call is TRBV11-2, the J call TRBJ1-1; no reliable D call. The CDR3 totals 13 residues. Germline V gives CDR1 SGHAT, CDR2 FQNNGV. Trimming removed 5 bases at V and 1 base at J, with 8 bases between. In DNA, the CDR3 is TGTGCCAGCAGCCTGATGCGGAACACTGAAGCTTTCTTT. This sequence encodes CASSLMRNTEAFF.

This chain uses TRBV19 with TRBJ2-5; no definite D call. CDR3 length: 13 residues. Trimming took 4 bases from V and 0 from J, leaving 6 bases between them. The germline V gene has CDR1 LNHDA and CDR2 SQIVND (reference sequence). DNA of the CDR3: TGTGCCAGTAGTAACAGCAACCAAGAGACCCAGTACTTC. Amino acids: CASSNSNQETQYF. Full variable domain (rest looked up from reference TRBV19 and TRBJ2-5): DGGITQSPKYLFRKEGQNVTLSCEQNLNHDAMYWYRQDPGQGLRLIYYSQIVNDFQKGDIAEGYSVSREKKESFPLTVTSAQKNPTAFYLCASSNSNQETQYFGPGTRLLVL.

The chain combines TRBV19 with TRBJ1-4, with 7 bases fitting TRBD1. Germline trimming cut 3 bases from V and 5 bases from J; bases unmatched to any gene: 15. Germline-derived CDR1 and CDR2 are LNHDA and SQIVND (reference sequence). There are 18 residues in the CDR3. The CDR3 region is CASSMILLPGQQNEKLFF. Written as DNA, the CDR3 is TGTGCCAGTAGTATGATTCTGCTCCCGGGACAGCAAAATGAAAAACTGTTTTTT.

The rearrangement links TRBV4-1 to TRBJ2-1; 9 bases match TRBD2. The CDR3 runs 16 residues. Losses at the gene ends were 2 bases for V and 0 bases for J; bases not matched to a gene: 2. Germline V lookup: CDR1 MGHRA, CDR2 YSYEKL. The CDR3 loop reads CASSQLAGSSYNEQFF. Written as DNA, the CDR3 is TGCGCCAGCAGCCAACTAGCGGGAAGCTCCTACAATGAGCAGTTCTTC.

The CDR3 here is CATSREGTGVTGNTIYF. CDR3 in DNA: TGTGCCACCAGCAGAGAGGGGACAGGGGTGACGGGAAACACCATATATTTT. The chain has TRBV15 and TRBJ1-3; TRBD1 matches 10 bases. The CDR3 has 17 amino acids. Germline CDR1 reads LNHNV; CDR2 reads YYDKDF (reference sequence). The trim removed 0 bases at V and 4 bases at J, leaving 6 bases unmatched.

This clone has a single count. The rearrangement uses TRBV4-3 and TRBJ2-1; TRBD2 agrees at 8 bases. This CDR3 has 18 residues. Germline values: CDR1 LGHNA, CDR2 YSLEER. The junction had 15 bases not matched to a gene; V was cut back by 0 bases and J by 8 bases. CDR3 in amino acids: CASSQELGTRVGEDEQFF. CDR3 sequence (DNA): TGCGCCAGCAGCCAAGAACTCGGGACTAGGGTTGGGGAGGATGAGCAGTTCTTC.

V and J are TRBV24-1 and TRBJ1-2, with D unclear. V dropped 4 bases and J dropped 4 bases, with 9 bases sitting between them. The germline gives CDR1 KGHDR, CDR2 SFDVKD. The CDR3 runs 13 residues. For the CDR3, the DNA is TGTGCCACCAGTGACGGGATCGGCTATGGCTACACCTTC. Translating it yields CATSDGIGYGYTF.

This sequence joins TRBV19 and TRBJ2-7, with 9 bases lining up with TRBD2. From germline, CDR1 is LNHDA and CDR2 SQIVND (reference sequence). V shed 8 bases and J 5 bases; nucleotides not matched to a gene: 7. This CDR3 is built from 13 residues. The DNA of the CDR3 is TGTGCCAGTGGGTCTAGCGGGACCCACGAGCAGTACTTC. Protein: CASGSSGTHEQYF.

The chain joins TRBV2 to TRBJ2-7, with D perhaps TRBD2 (5 bases). This CDR3 has 12 residues. Germline loops: CDR1 SNHLY, CDR2 FYNNEI. Trimming pared 2 bases from V and 7 bases from J, leaving 9 bases between. In DNA form, the CDR3 reads TGTGCCAGCAGTGAATTCCCGGGAGAGCAGTACTTC. Translating gives CASSEFPGEQYF. The entire variable domain, with the rest obtained from reference TRBV2 and TRBJ2-7, is as follows: EPEVTQTPSHQVTQMGQEVILRCVPISNHLYFYWYRQILGQKVEFLVSFYNNEISEKSEIFDDQFSVERPDGSNFTLKIRSTKLEDSAMYFCASSEFPGEQYFGPGTRLTVT.

This sequence joins TRBV5-1 and TRBJ2-1; TRBD2 is a possible D gene (6 bases). Looked up from germline, CDR1 is SGHRS and CDR2 is YFSETQ. The CDR3 sequence is 15 residues long. The V end lost 0 bases, the J end lost 2 bases, and 9 bases lay between the germline ends. The CDR3 protein is CASSLEGLTYNEQFF. The CDR3 coding sequence is TGCGCCAGCAGCTTGGAGGGACTCACCTACAATGAGCAGTTCTTC.

This clone was seen a single time. V and J are TRBV3-1 (or the pseudogene TRBV3-2) and TRBJ2-7; maybe TRBD1 (6 bases). Germline lookup yields CDR1 LGHDT and CDR2 YNNKEL (reference sequence). Trimming took 1 base from V and 0 from J, leaving 16 bases between them. The CDR3 totals 17 residues. This CDR3 reads CASSQADRLNFSYEQYF. In DNA, the CDR3 is TGTGCCAGCAGCCAAGCGGACAGACTAAACTTCTCCTACGAGCAGTACTTC.

This chain uses TRBV5-4 with TRBJ2-7; no clear D gene. Looked up from germline, CDR1 is SGHNT and CDR2 is YYREEE (reference sequence). The CDR3 loop spans 11 amino acids. The germline V and J ends were trimmed by 2 bases and 5 bases, with 5 bases remaining between them. This chain's CDR3 is CASSLVDEQYF. In DNA, the CDR3 is TGTGCCAGCAGCTTAGTAGACGAGCAGTACTTC.